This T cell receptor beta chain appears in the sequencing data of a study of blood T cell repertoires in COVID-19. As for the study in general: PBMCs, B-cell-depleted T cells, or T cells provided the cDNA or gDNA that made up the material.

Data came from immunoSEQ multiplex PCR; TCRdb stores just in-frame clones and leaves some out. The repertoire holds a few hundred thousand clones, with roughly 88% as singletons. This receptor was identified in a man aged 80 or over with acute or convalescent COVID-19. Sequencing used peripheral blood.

CDR3 bases: TGTGCCAGTAGACCTACTACTAACTCCTACAATGAGCAGTTCTTC. The encoded protein is CASRPTTNSYNEQFF. V is TRBV19 and J is TRBJ2-1; D uncertain. Germline V gene lookup returns CDR1 LNHDA and CDR2 SQIVND (reference sequence). The germline V and J ends were trimmed by 6 bases and 0 bases, with 12 bases remaining between them. The CDR3 covers 15 residues.